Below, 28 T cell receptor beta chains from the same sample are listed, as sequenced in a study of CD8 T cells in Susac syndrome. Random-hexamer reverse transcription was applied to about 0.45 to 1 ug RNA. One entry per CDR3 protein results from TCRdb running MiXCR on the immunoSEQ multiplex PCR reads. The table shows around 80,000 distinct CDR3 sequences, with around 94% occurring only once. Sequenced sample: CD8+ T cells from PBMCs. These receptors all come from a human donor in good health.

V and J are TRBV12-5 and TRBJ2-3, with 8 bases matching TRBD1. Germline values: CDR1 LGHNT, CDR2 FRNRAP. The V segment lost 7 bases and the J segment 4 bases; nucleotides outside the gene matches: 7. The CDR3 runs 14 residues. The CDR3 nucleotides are TGTGCTAGTGAAACAGGGGGAGTCGCAGATACGCAGTATTTT. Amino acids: CASETGGVADTQYF.

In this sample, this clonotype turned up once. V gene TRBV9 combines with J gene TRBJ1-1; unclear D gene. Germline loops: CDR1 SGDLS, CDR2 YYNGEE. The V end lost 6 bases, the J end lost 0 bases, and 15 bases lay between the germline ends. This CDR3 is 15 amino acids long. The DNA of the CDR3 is TGTGCCAGCACCCAGGACGGCCGGCTGAACACTGAAGCTTTCTTT. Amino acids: CASTQDGRLNTEAFF.

The CDR3 DNA is TGTGCCAGCAGTGGGGATCCCGGGACAGTGCGGTTCTTC. It encodes CASSGDPGTVRFF. The gene calls are TRBV25-1 and TRBJ2-1; the match to TRBD1 covers 7 bases. Germline values: CDR1 MGHDK, CDR2 SYGVNS. Unmatched junction bases numbered 12, after V lost 4 bases and J lost 15 bases. The CDR3 is made up of 13 amino acids.

CDR3 sequence: CASSSSYPAEQFF. The CDR3 bases are TGTGCCAGCAGTTCAAGTTACCCCGCTGAGCAGTTCTTC. V gene TRBV6-6 combines with J gene TRBJ2-1; D uncertain. Germline V CDR1 and CDR2: MNHNY, SVGAGI (reference sequence). The CDR3 has 13 amino acids. V was clipped by 4 bases and J by 9 bases, with 13 bases between them.

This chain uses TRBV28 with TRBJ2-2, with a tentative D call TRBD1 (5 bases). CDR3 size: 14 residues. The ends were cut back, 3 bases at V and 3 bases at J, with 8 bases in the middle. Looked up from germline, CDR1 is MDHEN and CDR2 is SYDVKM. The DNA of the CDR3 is TGTGCCAGCAGTTTCAGACAGCACACCGGGGAGCTGTTTTTT. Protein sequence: CASSFRQHTGELFF.

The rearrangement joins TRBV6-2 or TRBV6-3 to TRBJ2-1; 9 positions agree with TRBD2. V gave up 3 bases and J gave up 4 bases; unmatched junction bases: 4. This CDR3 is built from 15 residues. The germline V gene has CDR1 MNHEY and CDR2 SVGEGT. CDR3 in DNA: TGTGCCAGCAGTTATCGGCGGGGGGGATACAATGAGCAGTTCTTC. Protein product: CASSYRRGGYNEQFF.

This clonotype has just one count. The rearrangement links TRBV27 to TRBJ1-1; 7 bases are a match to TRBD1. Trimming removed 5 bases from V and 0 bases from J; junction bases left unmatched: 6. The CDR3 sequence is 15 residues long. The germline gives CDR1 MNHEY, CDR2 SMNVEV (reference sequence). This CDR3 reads CASSPRQGMNTEAFF. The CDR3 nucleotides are TGTGCCAGCAGTCCTCGACAGGGTATGAACACTGAAGCTTTCTTT.

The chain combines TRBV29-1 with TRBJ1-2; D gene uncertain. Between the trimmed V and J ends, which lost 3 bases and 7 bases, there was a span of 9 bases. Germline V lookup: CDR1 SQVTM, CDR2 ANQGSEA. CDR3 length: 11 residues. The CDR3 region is CSVEVRVGYTF. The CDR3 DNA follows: TGCAGCGTTGAGGTACGGGTTGGCTACACCTTC.

CDR3 coding DNA: TGTGCCAGCTCACCCACCTACAGGCGCACAGATACGCAGTATTTT. Translating gives CASSPTYRRTDTQYF. V is TRBV18 and J is TRBJ2-3; possibly TRBD1 for D (5 bases). From germline, CDR1 is KGHSH and CDR2 LQKENI. Trimming shortened V by 3 bases and J by 1 base, and 11 bases separated the two germline ends. The CDR3 length is 15 residues.

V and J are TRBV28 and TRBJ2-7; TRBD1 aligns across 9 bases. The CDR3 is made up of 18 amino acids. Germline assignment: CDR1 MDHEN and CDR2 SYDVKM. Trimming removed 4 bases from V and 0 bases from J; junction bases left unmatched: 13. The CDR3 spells CASSSPSGQGVHSYEQYV. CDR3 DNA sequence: TGTGCCAGCAGTTCTCCCTCGGGACAGGGTGTTCACTCCTACGAGCAGTACGTC.

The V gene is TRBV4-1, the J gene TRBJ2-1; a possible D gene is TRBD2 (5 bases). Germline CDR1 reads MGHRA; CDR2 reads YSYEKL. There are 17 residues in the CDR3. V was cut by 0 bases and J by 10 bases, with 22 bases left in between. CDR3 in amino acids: CASSQDRAAAVSIEQFF. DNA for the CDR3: TGCGCCAGCAGCCAAGACCGAGCGGCCGCTGTGAGTATCGAGCAGTTCTTC.

Written as DNA, the CDR3 is TGTGCCAGCAGCTCCATAGAGACCGGGAAGCGAGGCAGGGAGCTGTTTTTT. This sequence encodes CASSSIETGKRGRELFF. V gene TRBV7-9 combines with J gene TRBJ2-2; maybe TRBD2 (5 bases). Germline-derived CDR1 and CDR2 are SEHNR and FQNEAQ (reference sequence). Between the trimmed V and J ends, which lost 4 bases and 9 bases, there was a span of 24 bases. The CDR3 spans 17 residues.

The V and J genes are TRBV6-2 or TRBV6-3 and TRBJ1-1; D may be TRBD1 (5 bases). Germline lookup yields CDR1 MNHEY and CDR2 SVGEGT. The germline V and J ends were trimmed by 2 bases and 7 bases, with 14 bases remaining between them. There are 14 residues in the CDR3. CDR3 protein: CASSYGGFAGEAFF. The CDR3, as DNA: TGTGCCAGCAGTTACGGGGGGTTCGCTGGTGAAGCTTTCTTT.

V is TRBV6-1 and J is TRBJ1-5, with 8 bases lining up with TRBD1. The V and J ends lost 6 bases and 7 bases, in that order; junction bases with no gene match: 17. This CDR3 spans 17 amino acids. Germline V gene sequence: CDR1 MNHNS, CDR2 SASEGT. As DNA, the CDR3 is TGTGCCAGCAGCTTCGTAGCCGGACAGGGACCCGGGCAGCCCCAGCATTTT. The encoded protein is CASSFVAGQGPGQPQHF.

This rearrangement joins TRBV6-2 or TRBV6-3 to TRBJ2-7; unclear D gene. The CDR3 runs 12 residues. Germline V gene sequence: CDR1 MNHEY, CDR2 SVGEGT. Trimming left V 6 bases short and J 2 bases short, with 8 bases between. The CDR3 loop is CASSTNPYEQYF. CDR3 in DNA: TGTGCCAGCAGCACCAACCCCTACGAGCAGTACTTC.

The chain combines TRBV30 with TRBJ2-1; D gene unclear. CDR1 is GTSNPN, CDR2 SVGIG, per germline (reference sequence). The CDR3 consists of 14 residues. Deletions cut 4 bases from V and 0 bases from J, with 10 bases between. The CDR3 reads CAWIPGPSYNEQFF. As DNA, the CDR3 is TGTGCCTGGATCCCCGGACCCTCCTACAATGAGCAGTTCTTC.

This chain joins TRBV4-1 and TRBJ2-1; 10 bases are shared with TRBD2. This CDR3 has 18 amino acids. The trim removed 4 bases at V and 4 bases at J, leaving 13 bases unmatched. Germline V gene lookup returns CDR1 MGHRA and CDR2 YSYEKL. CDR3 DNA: TGCGCCAGCAGCCCCCCGGAGCTAGCGGGAGTTCATTACAATGAGCAGTTCTTC. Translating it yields CASSPPELAGVHYNEQFF.

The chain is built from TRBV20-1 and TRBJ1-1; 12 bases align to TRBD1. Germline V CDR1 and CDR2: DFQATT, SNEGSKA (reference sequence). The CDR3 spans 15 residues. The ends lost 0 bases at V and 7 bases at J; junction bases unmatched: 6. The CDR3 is CSARDRDRGLGEAFF. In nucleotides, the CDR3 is TGCAGTGCTAGAGATCGGGACAGGGGGCTGGGTGAAGCTTTCTTT.

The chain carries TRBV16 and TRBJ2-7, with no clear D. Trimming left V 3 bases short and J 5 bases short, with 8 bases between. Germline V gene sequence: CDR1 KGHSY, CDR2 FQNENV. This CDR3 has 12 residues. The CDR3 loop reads CASSHQSHEQYF. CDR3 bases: TGTGCCAGCAGCCACCAGAGTCACGAGCAGTACTTC.

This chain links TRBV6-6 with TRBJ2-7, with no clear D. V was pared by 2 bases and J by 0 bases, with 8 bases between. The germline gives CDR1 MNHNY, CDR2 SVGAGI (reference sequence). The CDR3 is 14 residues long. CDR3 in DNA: TGTGCCAGCAGTTACCACCCCAGCTCCTACGAGCAGTACGTC. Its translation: CASSYHPSSYEQYV.

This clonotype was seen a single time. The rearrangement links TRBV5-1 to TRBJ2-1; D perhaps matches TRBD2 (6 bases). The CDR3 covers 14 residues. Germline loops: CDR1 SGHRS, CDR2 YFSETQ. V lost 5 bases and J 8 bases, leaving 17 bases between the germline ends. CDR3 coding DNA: TGCGCCAGCAGTTTGACTAGATCTTCAGATGAGCAGTTCTTC. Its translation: CASSLTRSSDEQFF.

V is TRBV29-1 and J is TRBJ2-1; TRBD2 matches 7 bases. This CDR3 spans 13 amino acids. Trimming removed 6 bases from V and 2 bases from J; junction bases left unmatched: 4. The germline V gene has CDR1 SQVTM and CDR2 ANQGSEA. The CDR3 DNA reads TGCAGCGTCCTCCGGGAGGCCTACAATGAGCAGTTCTTC. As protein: CSVLREAYNEQFF.

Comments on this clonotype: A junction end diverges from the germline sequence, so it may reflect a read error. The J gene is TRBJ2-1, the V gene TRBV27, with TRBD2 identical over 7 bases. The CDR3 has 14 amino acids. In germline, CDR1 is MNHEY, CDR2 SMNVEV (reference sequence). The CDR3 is CASRFGGGPDEQFF. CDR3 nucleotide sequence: TGTGCCAGCCGTTTTGGGGGAGGGCCAGATGAGCAGTTCTTC.

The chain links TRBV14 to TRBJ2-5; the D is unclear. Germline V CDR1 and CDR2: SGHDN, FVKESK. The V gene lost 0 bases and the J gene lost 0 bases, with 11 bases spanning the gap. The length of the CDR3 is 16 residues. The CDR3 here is CASSQDWKANQETQYF. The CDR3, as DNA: TGTGCCAGCAGCCAAGATTGGAAGGCAAACCAAGAGACCCAGTACTTC.

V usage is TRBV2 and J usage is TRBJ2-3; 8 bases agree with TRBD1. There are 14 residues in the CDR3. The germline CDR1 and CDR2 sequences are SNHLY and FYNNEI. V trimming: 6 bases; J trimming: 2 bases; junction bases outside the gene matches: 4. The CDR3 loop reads CASRGQGDTDTQYF. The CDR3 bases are TGTGCCAGCAGAGGACAGGGAGACACAGATACGCAGTATTTT.

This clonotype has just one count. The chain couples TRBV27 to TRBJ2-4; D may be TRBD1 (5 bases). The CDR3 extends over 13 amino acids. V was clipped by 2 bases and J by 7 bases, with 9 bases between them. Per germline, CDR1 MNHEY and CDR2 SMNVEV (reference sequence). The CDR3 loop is CASSLGGANIQYF. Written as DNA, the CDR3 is TGTGCCAGCAGTTTAGGTGGGGCCAACATTCAGTACTTC.

CDR3 nucleotide sequence: TGTGCCAGCAGCTCCTCAACGGGGGCATGGTCCTACGAGCAGTACGTC. Translation: CASSSSTGAWSYEQYV. The chain uses TRBV7-9 and TRBJ2-7, with D possibly being TRBD1 or TRBD2 (6 bases each). Germline-derived CDR1 and CDR2 are SEHNR and FQNEAQ (reference sequence). The ends were cut back, 4 bases at V and 1 base at J, with 17 bases in the middle. This CDR3 has 16 amino acids.

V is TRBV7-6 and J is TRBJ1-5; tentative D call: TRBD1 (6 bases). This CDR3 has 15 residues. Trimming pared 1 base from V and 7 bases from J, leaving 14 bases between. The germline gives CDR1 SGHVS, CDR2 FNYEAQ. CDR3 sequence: CASSLEFGGSQPQHF. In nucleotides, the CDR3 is TGTGCCAGCAGCTTAGAGTTCGGGGGCAGCCAGCCCCAGCATTTT. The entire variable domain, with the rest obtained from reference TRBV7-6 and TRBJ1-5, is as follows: GAGVSQSPRYKVTKRGQDVALRCDPISGHVSLYWYRQALGQGPEFLTYFNYEAQQDKSGLPNDRFSAERPEGSISTLTIQRTEQRDSAMYRCASSLEFGGSQPQHFGDGTRLSIL.